This T cell receptor beta chain was captured by sequencing in a study of T cells after somatic rescue of genetic block. Profiled with immunoSEQ multiplex PCR; TCRdb holds only in-frame clones, not every one. The repertoire includes about 68,000 clones, 80% to 95% of them detected once, and 2.9% sits in the top ten. The CDR3 is 12 residues long. Germline V CDR1 and CDR2: MNHNY, SVGAGI (reference sequence). V gave up 0 bases and J gave up 7 bases, with 3 bases separating them. The chain joins TRBV6-6 to TRBJ2-2; no definite D call. The sequence was obtained from a man aged 40-49 years. The sequencing sample was made of peripheral blood mononuclear cells (PBMCs). CDR3 region: CASSYSVGELFF. The CDR3 coding sequence is TGTGCCAGCAGTTACTCGGTCGGGGAGCTGTTTTTT.